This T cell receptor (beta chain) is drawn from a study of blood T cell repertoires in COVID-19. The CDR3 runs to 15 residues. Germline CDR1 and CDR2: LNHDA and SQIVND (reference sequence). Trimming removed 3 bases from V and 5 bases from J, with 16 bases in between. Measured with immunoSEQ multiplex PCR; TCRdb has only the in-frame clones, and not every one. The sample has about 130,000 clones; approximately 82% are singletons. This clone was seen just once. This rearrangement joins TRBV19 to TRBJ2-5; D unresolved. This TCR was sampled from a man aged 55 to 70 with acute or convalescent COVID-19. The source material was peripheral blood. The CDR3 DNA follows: TGTGCCAGTAGTATGACTCCCGGTCCCTCCGAGACCCAGTACTTC. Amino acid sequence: CASSMTPGPSETQYF.